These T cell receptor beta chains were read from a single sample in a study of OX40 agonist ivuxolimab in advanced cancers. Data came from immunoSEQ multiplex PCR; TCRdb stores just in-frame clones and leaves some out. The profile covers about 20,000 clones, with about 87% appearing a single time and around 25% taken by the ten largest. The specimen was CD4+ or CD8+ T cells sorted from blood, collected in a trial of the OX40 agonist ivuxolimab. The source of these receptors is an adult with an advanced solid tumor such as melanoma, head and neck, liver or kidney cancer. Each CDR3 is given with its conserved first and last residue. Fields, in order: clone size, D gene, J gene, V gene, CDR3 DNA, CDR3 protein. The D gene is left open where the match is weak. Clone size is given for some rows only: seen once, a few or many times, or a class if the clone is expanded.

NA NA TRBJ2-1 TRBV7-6 TGTGCCAGCAGCTGGGGGGGCTGGGATGAGCAGTTCTTC CASSWGGWDEQFF
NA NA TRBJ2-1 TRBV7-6 TGTGCCAGCAGCGGAACTAGTGGGGGGGCGGGTGAGCAGTTCTTC CASSGTSGGAGEQFF
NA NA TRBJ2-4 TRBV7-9 TGTGCCAGCAGTTACCAGGGGGACTTCGGAGCCAAAAACATTCAGTACTTC CASSYQGDFGAKNIQYF
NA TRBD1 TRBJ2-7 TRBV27 TGTGCCAGCAGTTTCACAGGGGGCTACGAGCAGTACTTC CASSFTGGYEQYF
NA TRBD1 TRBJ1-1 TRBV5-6 TGTGCCAGCCGACTCGACAGGGATGGGGTGAACACTGAAGCTTTCTTT CASRLDRDGVNTEAFF
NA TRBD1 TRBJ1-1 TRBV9 TGTGCCAGCAGCGGGACAGGCTTCGCTTTCTTT CASSGTGFAFF
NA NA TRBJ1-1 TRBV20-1 TGCAGTGCACCAGGGTGGGCTTTCTTT CSAPGWAFF
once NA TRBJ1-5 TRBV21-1 TGTGCCAGCAGCACTGGTCAAGAGGCGCGGAGACAGCCCCAGCATTTT CASSTGQEARRQPQHF
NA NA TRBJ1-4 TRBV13 TGTGCCAGCAGCTTGGGACCCAACTCCGGCGGACTGTTTTTT CASSLGPNSGGLFF
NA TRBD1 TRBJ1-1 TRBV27 TGTGCCAGCAGCTTTTGGGCAGGGGGCTTGGGTGAAGCTTTCTTT CASSFWAGGLGEAFF
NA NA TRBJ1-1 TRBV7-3 TGTGCCAGCAGCTTGGGGGTGGGGATGAACACTGAAGCTTTCTTT CASSLGVGMNTEAFF
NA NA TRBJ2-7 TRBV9 TGTGCCAGCAGCGTAGCTACCGCTTCCTACGAGCAGTACTTC CASSVATASYEQYF
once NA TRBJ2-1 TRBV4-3 TGCGCCAGCAGCCTCCGGTTCGATGAGCAGTTCTTC CASSLRFDEQFF
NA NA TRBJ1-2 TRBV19 TGTGCCAGTAGTAGAACGGAACTCAACTTC CASSRTELNF
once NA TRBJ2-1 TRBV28 TGTGCCAGCAGTTTATCGTTCTCGAGCAATGAGCAGTTCTTC CASSLSFSSNEQFF
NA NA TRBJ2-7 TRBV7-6 TGTGCCAGCAGCTTAGCCCCGGATTCCCCCAGCTACGAGCAGTACTTC CASSLAPDSPSYEQYF
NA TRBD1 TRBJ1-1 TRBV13 TGTGCCAGCAGCGAGGGACAGACCTCTGAAGCTTTCTTT CASSEGQTSEAFF
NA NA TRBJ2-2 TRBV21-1 TGTGCCAGCAGCCCCTCGTCGCCGGCAGGGTCGAACACCGGGGAGCTGTTTTTT CASSPSSPAGSNTGELFF
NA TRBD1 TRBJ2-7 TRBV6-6 TGTGCCAGCAGTCCCACGGGACAGTCCTACGAGCAGTACTTC CASSPTGQSYEQYF
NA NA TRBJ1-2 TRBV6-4 TGTGCCAGCAGTGCTGCAGGCGGCTATGGCTACACCTTC CASSAAGGYGYTF
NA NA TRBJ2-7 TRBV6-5 TGTGCCAGCAGTGCCCGAGGGACCACGACTACGGAGCAGTACTTC CASSARGTTTTEQYF
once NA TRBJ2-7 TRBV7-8 TGTGCCAGCAGCCTCGGGGGCAAGACCTACGAGCAGTACTTC CASSLGGKTYEQYF
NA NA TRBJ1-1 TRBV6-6 TGTGCCAGCATCCTGACACAGAACACTGAAGCTTTCTTT CASILTQNTEAFF
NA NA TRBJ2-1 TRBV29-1 TGCAGCCCCAAAAGTGACGCAGGAGAGTTCTTC CSPKSDAGEFF
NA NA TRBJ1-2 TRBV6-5 TGTGCCAGCAGTTACGAGCGTAGGGGCAACTATGGCTACACCTTC CASSYERRGNYGYTF
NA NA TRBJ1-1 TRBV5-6 TGTGCCAGCAGCTTACGCACTGAAGCTTTCTTT CASSLRTEAFF
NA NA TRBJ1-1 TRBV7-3 TGTGCCAGCAGCTTAGCCGGTCCGAACACTGAAGCTTTCTTT CASSLAGPNTEAFF
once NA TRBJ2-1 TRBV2 TGTGCCAGCAAAGGGGGGTTTGGCAATGAGCAGTTCTTC CASKGGFGNEQFF
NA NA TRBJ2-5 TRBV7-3 TGTGCCAGCAGCTTGAGGCAGGGCCTACAAGAGACCCAGTACTTC CASSLRQGLQETQYF
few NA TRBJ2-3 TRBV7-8 TGTGCCAGCAGCCCGGTAGGGGGATTACGAGATACGCAGTATTTT CASSPVGGLRDTQYF
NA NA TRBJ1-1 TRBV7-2 TGTGCCAGCAGCTTAGAGGCCCAGATGAACACTGAAGCTTTCTTT CASSLEAQMNTEAFF
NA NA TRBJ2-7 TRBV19 TGTGCCAGTAGTATGGGCCAGGGGCACGAGCAGTACTTC CASSMGQGHEQYF
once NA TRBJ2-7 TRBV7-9 TGTGCCAGCAGCAACCCCCCTTACGAGCAGTACTTC CASSNPPYEQYF
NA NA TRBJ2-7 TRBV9 TGTGCCAGCAGCGTGGGCGGGGGACAATACGAGCAGTACTTC CASSVGGGQYEQYF
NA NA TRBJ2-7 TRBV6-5 TGTGCCAGCACCGTAGGGGATTCCTACGAGCAGTACTTC CASTVGDSYEQYF
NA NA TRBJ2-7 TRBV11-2 TGTGCCAGCAGCTTAGAAGGCAGCCTCAGCGAGCAGTACTTC CASSLEGSLSEQYF
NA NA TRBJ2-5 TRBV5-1 TGCGCCAGCAGCTTCCCCAGCGGAGAGACCCAGTACTTC CASSFPSGETQYF
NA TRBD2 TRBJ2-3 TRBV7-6 TGTGCCAGCAGCTTAGAGTGGGGGGGTAGGACAGATACGCAGTATTTT CASSLEWGGRTDTQYF
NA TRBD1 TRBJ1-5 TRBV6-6 TGTGCCAGCAGTTACTGGCAGGGGGCTAGTCAGCCCCAGCATTTT CASSYWQGASQPQHF
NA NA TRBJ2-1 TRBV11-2 TGTGCCAGCAGCTTAGAAGTTAGTAGGCTTTTCTTC CASSLEVSRLFF